This T cell receptor beta chain was found in a study of CD8+CD57+ T cells in acquired aplastic anemia. Study at large: An average of about 9.8 million reads for CD4+ cells was obtained from healthy donors. The study's findings and limits: Overlap between patients and controls comprised roughly 30 CD8+ CDR3 sequences. Simpson's diversity of CD8+ cells was not significantly different in patients compared with controls.

Only a few counts were recorded for this clonotype. Its antigen is currently unknown. CDR3 and TCR beta VDJ profiling relied on genomic DNA as the template. MiXCR, run by TCRdb on the reads, gives a single entry per CDR3 protein. The table includes some 190,000 distinct CDR3 sequences, less than 70% detected once. The specimen was sorted CD4+, CD8+, or CD8+CD57+ T cells (not recorded which) from PBMCs. This TCR was sampled from a human donor in good health, serving as a control.

CDR3 in DNA: TGTGCCAGCAGCTTAGGGTTCGCTGAAGCTTTCTTT. Its protein product is CASSLGFAEAFF. The chain recombines TRBV7-6 with TRBJ1-1, with no clear D. This CDR3 is built from 12 residues. Germline V gives CDR1 SGHVS, CDR2 FNYEAQ. V was pared by 1 base and J by 6 bases, with 6 bases between.